A selection of T cell receptor beta chains follows, all from one sample in a study of T-cell reconstitution after alpha-beta-depleted transplantation in children. MiXCR, applied by TCRdb to the PCR reads, yields one record per CDR3 protein. The sample carries hundreds of thousands of distinct CDR3 sequences, about an eighth recorded once. The material sequenced was PBMCs, taken before TCRalphabeta/CD19-depleted stem cell transplant. The receptors come from a girl aged 2 to 10 with congenital amegakaryocytic thrombocytopenia, due to receive a stem cell transplant. Both conserved end residues are part of each CDR3. A D gene is named only where the DNA matches it firmly. Not every row has a clone size; where given, it reads once, few, many or a size class.

clone size,D gene,J gene,V gene,CDR3 protein,CDR3 DNA
NA,NA,TRBJ2-5,TRBV5-1,CASSERSYQETQYF,TGCGCCAGCAGCGAGCGATCGTACCAAGAGACCCAGTACTTC
NA,TRBD2,TRBJ2-5,TRBV29-1,CSVGAGEQETQYF,TGCAGCGTTGGAGCGGGAGAGCAAGAGACCCAGTACTTC
many,NA,TRBJ2-5,TRBV20-1,CSARDAGETQYF,TGCAGTGCTAGAGATGCGGGAGAGACCCAGTACTTC
few,NA,TRBJ2-1,TRBV20-1,CSARDPRGSYNEQFF,TGCAGTGCTAGAGATCCGAGGGGTAGCTACAATGAGCAGTTCTTC
few,TRBD2,TRBJ2-7,TRBV15,CATSRGLAAYEQYF,TGTGCCACCAGCAGGGGACTAGCGGCCTACGAGCAGTACTTC
NA,NA,TRBJ2-1,TRBV7-3,CASSAGFEQFF,TGTGCCAGCAGCGCCGGGTTTGAGCAGTTCTTC
few,NA,TRBJ1-2,TRBV2,CASSGPEGNYGYTF,TGTGCCAGCAGTGGCCCGGAGGGAAACTATGGCTACACCTTC
many,NA,TRBJ2-7,TRBV10-2,CASKRGPYEQYF,TGCGCCAGCAAACGCGGGCCCTACGAGCAGTACTTC
many,NA,TRBJ1-4,TRBV10-3,CAISDAEKLFF,TGTGCCATCAGTGACGCCGAAAAACTGTTTTTT
many,TRBD2,TRBJ2-7,TRBV12-3/TRBV12-4,CASSLALQREHYEQYF,TGTGCCAGCAGTTTAGCGCTTCAGCGGGAGCACTACGAGCAGTACTTC
many,NA,TRBJ2-5,TRBV12-3/TRBV12-4,CASTPGFQETQYF,TGTGCCAGCACCCCAGGATTCCAAGAGACCCAGTACTTC
many,NA,TRBJ1-1,TRBV5-1,CASSFETVNTEAFF,TGCGCCAGCAGCTTCGAGACAGTGAACACTGAAGCTTTCTTT
few,TRBD2,TRBJ2-1,TRBV7-2,CASSFGLAGHNEQFF,TGTGCCAGCAGCTTCGGACTAGCGGGACACAATGAGCAGTTCTTC
many,TRBD2,TRBJ2-7,TRBV5-1,CASSLGGGGNYEQYF,TGCGCCAGCAGCTTGGGGGGGGGTGGTAACTACGAGCAGTACTTC
few,TRBD1,TRBJ2-1,TRBV18,CASSPYSGGTGGPNEQFF,TGTGCCAGCTCACCCTATAGCGGTGGGACAGGGGGCCCCAATGAGCAGTTCTTC
few,NA,TRBJ2-2,TRBV5-5,CASSFQAVNTGELFF,TGTGCCAGCAGCTTTCAAGCGGTGAACACCGGGGAGCTGTTTTTT
many,NA,TRBJ2-1,TRBV6-1,CASSDGAGSYNEQFF,TGTGCCAGCAGTGACGGGGCAGGGTCCTACAATGAGCAGTTCTTC
NA,TRBD2,TRBJ2-3,TRBV11-2,CASSPGLARPYTDTQYF,TGTGCCAGCAGCCCGGGACTAGCGCGTCCCTACACAGATACGCAGTATTTT
many,NA,TRBJ1-1,TRBV7-9,CASSEGARTEAFF,TGTGCCAGCAGTGAAGGGGCAAGGACTGAAGCTTTCTTT
many,TRBD2,TRBJ2-1,TRBV6-5,CASSFMTSGNEQFF,TGTGCCAGCAGTTTCATGACTAGCGGGAATGAGCAGTTCTTC
few,TRBD2,TRBJ2-2,TRBV5-1,CASIETSGIGELFF,TGCGCCAGCATCGAGACTAGCGGGATCGGGGAGCTGTTTTTT
many,TRBD2,TRBJ2-1,TRBV29-1,CSGQLAGVYNEQFF,TGCAGCGGTCAATTAGCGGGAGTCTACAATGAGCAGTTCTTC
NA,NA,TRBJ1-2,TRBV18,CASSPLMDNPRGYTF,TGTGCCAGCTCACCCCTAATGGACAATCCGAGGGGCTACACCTTC
once,NA,TRBJ1-5,TRBV2,CACCFDRKTTRSSNQPQHF,TGTGCCTGCTGTTTTGACAGGAAGACAACCCGTAGCAGCAATCAGCCCCAGCATTTT
many,NA,TRBJ2-5,TRBV10-3,CAISESKGETQYF,TGTGCCATCAGTGAGTCGAAAGGAGAGACCCAGTACTTC
NA,TRBD2,TRBJ2-5,TRBV6-1,CASSQSGVQETQYF,TGTGCCAGCAGTCAGAGCGGGGTCCAAGAGACCCAGTACTTC
many,TRBD2,TRBJ2-1,TRBV7-6,CASSKGLAGNEQFF,TGTGCCAGCAGCAAAGGACTAGCGGGAAATGAGCAGTTCTTC
few,TRBD1,TRBJ2-2,TRBV5-1,CASSPVEGAIGELFF,TGCGCCAGCAGCCCGGTAGAGGGGGCAATCGGGGAGCTGTTTTTT
many,NA,TRBJ1-5,TRBV15,CATSRDMGRGQPQHF,TGTGCCACCAGCAGAGATATGGGGAGAGGTCAGCCCCAGCATTTT
NA,TRBD1,TRBJ1-5,TRBV7-8,CASSGTAYSNQPQHF,TGTGCCAGCAGCGGGACAGCTTATAGCAATCAGCCCCAGCATTTT
many,NA,TRBJ1-6,TRBV28,CASSLLQASSYNSPLHF,TGTGCCAGCAGTTTATTACAGGCGAGCTCCTATAATTCACCCCTCCACTTT
NA,NA,TRBJ2-1,TRBV3-1,CASSQVNSYNEQFF,TGTGCCAGCAGCCAAGTTAACTCCTACAATGAGCAGTTCTTC
NA,NA,TRBJ1-6,TRBV5-5,CASSFRSAPTNSPLHF,TGTGCCAGCAGCTTTAGGTCAGCGCCCACCAATTCACCCCTCCACTTT
NA,NA,TRBJ1-1,TRBV18,CASSPRGSGTEAFF,TGTGCCAGCTCACCTAGGGGATCTGGCACTGAAGCTTTCTTT
many,NA,TRBJ2-7,TRBV20-1,CSARAGLYEQYF,TGCAGTGCCCGGGCGGGACTTTACGAGCAGTACTTC
many,NA,TRBJ2-5,TRBV7-2,CASSIIVSGKETQYF,TGTGCCAGCAGCATTATCGTGTCCGGAAAAGAGACCCAGTACTTC